This TCR beta chain was captured in a study of cytomegalovirus exposure and HLA in healthy donors (dated by TCRdb to 2016 to 2017). About the full investigation: An earlier analysis of around 600 of the donors reported more than 250 Gb of sequence data and 117 million unique TCR beta sequences from roughly 180 million T cells. Roughly 320 gigabases of sequencing data and around 85 million unique TCR sequences made up an early release that covered several hundred HLA-typed donors. Among the roughly 400 genotyped donors, more than 70% belonged to the genetic ancestry cluster associated with self-reported Caucasian donors. The study was designed to test whether signatures of past pathogen exposure could be identified by cataloging public T cell receptors. The study profiled the T cell repertoires of some 610 subjects by immunosequencing and related them to cytomegalovirus serostatus. In addition to the first cohort of 666 subjects, a separate validation cohort of 120 different subjects was used. High-throughput TCR immunosequencing, statistical association of individual TCRs with disease status, and machine learning were combined to predict cytomegalovirus infection status. In a later analysis, previously published TCR beta repertoires from roughly 710 donors were re-analyzed and high-resolution HLA genotyping was added so that TCR occurrence patterns could be studied. Rather than drawing on any new phenotypic data, the later analysis identified candidate immune exposures from TCR beta sequences and the way those sequences occurred across donors. An earlier analysis of some 500 of the donors applied high-throughput TCR beta sequencing to assess whether each TCR beta V gene segment acted as functional or pseudogenic. Donor age, sex, ethnicity and CMV serostatus were compiled together with the repertoire data. Genome-wide SNP genotypes for about 60% of the 666 donors were used in a later genetic analysis, which treated that subset as a discovery cohort. Every repertoire in the discovery cohort had been generated on one and the same sequencing platform. Class I and class II HLA loci were covered by the typing at four-digit resolution. The number of donors typed differed by locus, with roughly 620-630 for A, B, C, DRB1 and DQB1, roughly 550 for DQA1, 606 for DPA1, and some 450 for DPB1. Four or five DR-DQ haplotypes were handled as single units for association and clustering because linkage in the cohort was strong. Among 398 genotyped donors of the cohort, an average of around 240,000 unique TCR beta nucleotide sequences were sequenced per donor, about a sixth of them non-productive. The full study reports these points: In a later analysis, HLA-associated TCR beta chains were found to be more clonally expanded and to have lower generation probabilities than equally common non-associated chains. HLA typing was unavailable for some donors at each locus, so association tests used only the typed subset. The sequencing pipeline was judged likely to have produced a cluster of highly shared sequence variants as a technical artifact. Roughly uniform sequencing depth across donors was assumed in presence/absence analyses, although this assumption may not hold. A further reported finding was that TCR beta sequences accurately predicted the HLA-A and HLA-B alleles for most subjects in the first cohort. A later genetic analysis associated a missense DCLRE1C variant with V-gene and J-gene trimming of TCR beta chains, and an independent cohort replicated the association. A later analysis found that most CMV-associated TCR beta chains appeared HLA-restricted, with HLA associations seemingly driven largely by CMV exposure. A later analysis found that TCR association rates varied across HLA loci, with DRB1 alleles showing the most associated TCRs and HLA-C alleles the fewest. In vitro tests confirmed that a few of the cytomegalovirus-associated TCR beta chains recognize cytomegalovirus antigens. According to a later genetic analysis, donors in an Asian-associated ancestry cluster had fewer N-insertions in productive TCRs than the approximately 630-donor mean. CMV serostatus was the only immune exposure information available for the cohort. Broadly in line with IMGT annotations, most TCR beta V segments showed up in productive rearrangements about 87% or about 30% of the time in an earlier analysis of around 600 of the donors. According to the authors, the approach could potentially be generalized to other disease states and immunological phenotypes. The cohort was sequenced for TCR beta chains only, and without alpha or paired-chain data the features that could be detected were limited. Over 15 rarely observed V segments, including chromosome 9 orphons, were excluded from the earlier analysis of a few hundred of the donors because counts were too low. According to a later analysis, parvovirus B19, influenza, CMV and Epstein-Barr virus appeared linked to several top co-occurrence clusters. A total of 164 TCR beta chains were listed by the study as associated with cytomegalovirus. Across donors, most TCR sequences were observed very rarely, whereas some public TCRs were present in many individuals. When HLA alleles, especially DR and DQ, strongly co-occurred, TCR associations were difficult to assign to individual alleles. In a later analysis, some 18,000 TCR beta sequences were associated with specific HLA alleles at a false discovery rate of 0.05. Correlated functional status among segregating V segments might be attributable to linkage disequilibrium, but an unknown experimental factor could not be ruled out. The 87-base-pair reads could not distinguish some IMGT-functional V segments, including TRBV6-2 and TRBV6-3, so those segments were excluded. The classifier was reported to diagnose cytomegalovirus status with high specificity and sensitivity in both the original cohort and the validation cohort.

From the cysteine up to the phenylalanine, the CDR3 has a length of 14 residues. Only the CDR3 portion is preserved as DNA: 42 bases, with reading frame beginning at the first base. The junction shows trimming of 0 bases on V and 5 bases on J, and the gene matches do not reach 6 bases of it. CDR1 SQVTM and CDR2 ANQGSEA were looked up in the germline V gene. Worth noting for this clone: Its antigen specificity is not known. No base qualities exist here, and no much larger clone lies one base off it.

The library was produced with the immunoSEQ multiplex PCR assay. The multiplex PCR relied on a mix of 60 forward primers for TCR Vbeta segments and 13 reverse primers for TCR Jbeta segments. Amplification of the CDR3 region of rearranged TCR beta genes was performed with a multiplex PCR assay on genomic DNA. On the Illumina HiSeq System, the amplified TCR beta libraries were sequenced as 87-base-pair reads. The paper's processing steps were these. A later analysis counted approximately 76 million unique TCR beta chains across the 500 to 850 repertoires, and approximately 11 million of these chains were shared by at least two donors. A nearest-neighbor algorithm error-corrected the raw reads and collapsed the reads into unique sequences, merging closely related sequences to remove PCR and sequencing errors. Alignment of CDR3 sequences to IMGT reference sequences was used to assign V, D and J gene segments. Each retained sequence needed at least a six-nucleotide match to both a V gene segment and a J gene segment. A rearrangement was called productive if the CDR3 had no stop codons and remained in frame with V and J, and every other rearrangement was called non-productive. Following IMGT convention, CDR3 was defined as the stretch from the second conserved V-encoded cysteine up to the conserved J-encoded phenylalanine. The earlier analysis of about 640 of the donors excluded any sequence lacking an unambiguous match to a single V gene segment. In an earlier analysis of 450 to 700 of the donors, V segments were called functional above 56.7% productive rearrangements and were called segregating when the between-donor standard deviation exceeded 5%. To diagnose cytomegalovirus status from the catalog of TCR beta chain sequences, a statistical classification framework was built. In a later analysis, TCR nucleotide sequences were compared against IMGT/GENE-DB human TR gene sequences so that V and J genes could be assigned. A later analysis assigned CDR3 sequences and most-parsimonious VDJ recombination scenarios with the TCRdist pipeline. In a later analysis, each TCR beta chain was defined by its CDR3 amino acid sequence together with its V-gene family, and reads lacking a unique V-gene family were excluded. In a later analysis, nearly 600 highly shared, low-generation-probability nucleotide sequences were removed to address suspected cross-contamination and a sequencing artifact. In a later analysis, a clonal expansion index was calculated for each public chain from normalized within-repertoire ranks of inferred template counts. A later analysis computed generation probabilities with a VDJ recombination model fitted to out-of-frame rearrangements, and checked the results against IGoR. A later analysis scored TCR-TCR, TCR-HLA and TCR-CMV co-occurrence with hypergeometric tests, applying a repertoire-size bias correction to TCR pairs. In a later analysis, false discovery rates were estimated by permuting HLA or CMV assignments 20 times. A later analysis grouped co-occurring TCRs with DBSCAN, adding TCRdist sequence similarity when clustering within HLA-allele-positive subsets. Repertoires with fewer than 30,000 or more than 120,000 public chains were left out of co-occurrence clustering, as were a few repertoires with anomalous nucleotide sharing. TCRdb limited this immuneACCESS table to in-frame rearrangements with V and J called. A share of clones is missing; checked studies link under half to unresolved V genes, and the rest is unexplained. V and J calls and clone size come straight from that table; D and trimming were deduced from the DNA. The sample table shows roughly 130,000 clones, and 60% to 85% are seen once. Together, the top ten hold approximately 1% of the sample.

In total, roughly 670 healthy bone marrow donors made up the cohort. At the time of sampling, all cohort members were nominally healthy, though unrecorded immune exposures were likely present. CMV serostatus was positive for 289 and negative for about 55% of the 666 cohort members, and was not recorded for this donor. A peripheral blood sample was provided by each donor, and peripheral blood mononuclear cells were used for TCR beta sequencing. The Qiagen DNeasy Blood Extraction Kit was used to extract genomic DNA from the blood cell samples. The TCR comes from a human donor in good health. Sequenced material: PBMCs. The rearrangement combines TRBV29-1 with TRBJ2-7; TRBD1 aligns with 8 central bases. The CDR3 amino acid sequence is: CSVEETGGHDEQYF. The bases read TGCAGCGTTGAAGAAACAGGGGGTCACGACGAGCAGTACTTC.